This T cell receptor beta chain was captured by sequencing in a study of graft-versus-host responses after intestinal transplantation. Background on the study: All recipients were transplanted with multivisceral, liver-intestinal, or isolated intestinal grafts. The recipients all started with anti-thymocyte globulin induction and then took tacrolimus and steroids for 3 to 4 years.

The study, taken as a whole, reports: The recipient marrow held GvH clones, and some of them showed up first in ileum or blood. Patients with graft-donor T cell macrochimerism had high graft-versus-host to host-versus-graft clonal ratios in allografts.

Data came from immunoSEQ multiplex PCR; TCRdb stores just in-frame clones and leaves some out. This sample has under 55,000 clones, with 91% found just once. The CDR3 length is 15 residues. Germline CDR1 GTSNPN, CDR2 SVGIG (reference sequence). V shed 3 bases and J shed 0 bases, with 11 bases lying between them. With regard to this clone: No antigen is known for it.

The V gene is TRBV30, the J gene TRBJ1-4; the D gene is possibly TRBD1 (5 bases). This sequence was found in a human patient who received an intestinal transplant, so some T cells may come from the graft donor. Sequences were derived from PBMCs, sampled 524 days after transplant. CDR3 region: CAWSGGGSTNEKLFF. Here the CDR3 DNA reads TGTGCCTGGAGCGGGGGGGGTTCAACTAATGAAAAACTGTTTTTT.